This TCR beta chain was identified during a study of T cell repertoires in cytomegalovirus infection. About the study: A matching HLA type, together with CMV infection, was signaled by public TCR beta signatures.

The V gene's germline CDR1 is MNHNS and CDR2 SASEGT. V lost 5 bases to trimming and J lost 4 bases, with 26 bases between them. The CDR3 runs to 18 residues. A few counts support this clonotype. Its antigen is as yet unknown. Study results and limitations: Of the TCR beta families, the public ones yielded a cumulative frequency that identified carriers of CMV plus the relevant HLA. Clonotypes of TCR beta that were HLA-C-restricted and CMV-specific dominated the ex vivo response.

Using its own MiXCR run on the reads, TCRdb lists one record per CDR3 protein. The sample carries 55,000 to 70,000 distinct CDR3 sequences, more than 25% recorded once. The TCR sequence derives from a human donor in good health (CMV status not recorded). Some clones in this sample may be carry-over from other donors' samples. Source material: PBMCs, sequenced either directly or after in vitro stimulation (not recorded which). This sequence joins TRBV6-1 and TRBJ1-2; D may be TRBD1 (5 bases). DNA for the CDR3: TGTGCCAGCAGTTTTTTGTCGTCGTGGGGGGAGATAGGCTATGGCTACACCTTC. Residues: CASSFLSSWGEIGYGYTF.